Listed here are 22 T cell receptor beta chains from one sample, sequenced in a study of T cells in localized non-small cell lung cancer. The data were produced by immunoSEQ multiplex PCR, yet TCRdb's version contains in-frame clones alone and is incomplete. The sample has about 26,000 clones, about nine tenths seen once. The source was peripheral blood, collected before any cancer treatment. These receptors were collected from a female donor older than 55 with stage II squamous cell lung carcinoma.

The rearrangement links TRBV5-1 to TRBJ2-7; 13 positions match TRBD2. This CDR3 has 15 residues. Germline V CDR1 and CDR2: SGHRS, YFSETQ. The trim removed 3 bases at V and 2 bases at J, leaving 2 bases unmatched. CDR3 DNA: TGCGCCAGCAGCTGGGGGACTAGCGGGGCCTACGAGCAGTACTTC. Its protein is CASSWGTSGAYEQYF.

The chain uses TRBV7-8 and TRBJ2-3; possible D gene TRBD2, 6 bases. From germline, CDR1 is SGHVS and CDR2 FQNEAQ. Trimming took 3 bases from V and 1 from J, leaving 17 bases between them. This CDR3 comprises 17 residues. CDR3 region: CASSLREVERRTDTQYF. The CDR3 region has the DNA TGTGCCAGCAGCTTGAGGGAGGTGGAGCGGCGCACAGATACGCAGTATTTT.

V is TRBV7-6 and J is TRBJ2-7; no firm D call. The CDR3 sequence is 13 residues long. The V gene's germline CDR1 is SGHVS and CDR2 FNYEAQ. The V end was cut by 0 bases, the J end by 3 bases, with 6 bases between. DNA for the CDR3: TGTGCCAGCAGCTTAGCACAGCACTACGAGCAGTACTTC. It encodes CASSLAQHYEQYF.

This chain links TRBV27 with TRBJ2-7; D perhaps matches TRBD2 (7 bases). The CDR3 covers 15 residues. Germline CDR1 is MNHEY and CDR2 is SMNVEV (reference sequence). Trimming shortened V by 8 bases and J by 4 bases, and 21 bases separated the two germline ends. The CDR3 bases are TGTGCCAGCGGCTTCCTACAGGGAGGGCGGTACGAGCAGTACTTC. Translating gives CASGFLQGGRYEQYF.

This chain uses TRBV11-2 with TRBJ2-7; no clear D. V was pared by 1 base and J by 2 bases, with 6 bases between. In germline, CDR1 is SGHAT, CDR2 FQNNGV. The CDR3 runs 13 residues. CDR3 sequence reads: CASSLGSPYEQYF. The CDR3, as DNA: TGTGCCAGCAGCTTAGGGTCCCCCTACGAGCAGTACTTC.

This rearrangement joins TRBV5-1 to TRBJ2-2, with D perhaps matching TRBD1 (8 bases). Trimming removed 2 bases at V and 5 bases at J, with 13 bases between. The CDR3 is made up of 15 amino acids. Germline loops: CDR1 SGHRS, CDR2 YFSETQ. CDR3 DNA sequence: TGCGCCAGCAGCTTTGACAGGGGAGGGACCGGGGAGCTGTTTTTT. This encodes CASSFDRGGTGELFF. Variable domain in full (rest from reference TRBV5-1 and TRBJ2-2): KAGVTQTPRYLIKTRGQQVTLSCSPISGHRSVSWYQQTPGQGLQFLFEYFSETQRNKGNFPGRFSGRQFSNSRSEMNVSTLELGDSALYLCASSFDRGGTGELFFGEGSRLTVL.

The V and J genes are TRBV19 and TRBJ2-1; 13 bases are a match to TRBD2. CDR3 size: 14 residues. Germline trimming cut 6 bases from V and 7 bases from J; bases unmatched to any gene: 3. Germline V gene data show CDR1 as LNHDA and CDR2 as SQIVND (reference sequence). For the CDR3, the DNA is TGTGCCAGTAGACTAGCGGGGGGGTGGAATGAGCAGTTCTTC. Amino acid sequence: CASRLAGGWNEQFF.

The chain couples TRBV30 to TRBJ1-2; D is undetermined. This CDR3 has 12 residues. Germline CDR1 and CDR2: GTSNPN and SVGIG (reference sequence). With 1 base removed from V and 3 bases from J, the gap between germline ends came to 6 bases. CDR3 DNA sequence: TGTGCCTGGAGTGCTGGGGACTATGGCTACACCTTC. It is translated as CAWSAGDYGYTF.

The gene calls are TRBV19 and TRBJ1-1, with D unclear. Germline-derived CDR1 and CDR2 are LNHDA and SQIVND (reference sequence). V was shortened by 5 bases and J by 6 bases, with 7 bases between the two germline ends. This CDR3 region has 11 residues. In DNA form, the CDR3 reads TGTGCCAGTAGTCACCTATCTGAAGCTTTCTTT. The encoded protein is CASSHLSEAFF.

J is TRBJ1-1 and V is TRBV19; TRBD1 agrees at 7 bases. CDR1 LNHDA and CDR2 SQIVND come from the germline V gene (reference sequence). The CDR3 consists of 15 residues. Trimming cost V 0 bases and J 1 base; bases outside gene matches: 2. CDR3 residues: CASSIDRGRNTEAFF. CDR3 DNA sequence: TGTGCCAGTAGTATAGACAGGGGGAGGAACACTGAAGCTTTCTTT.

The chain employs TRBV2 and TRBJ2-7; D is perhaps TRBD2 (5 bases). The germline V and J ends were trimmed by 7 bases and 6 bases, with 13 bases remaining between them. The germline gives CDR1 SNHLY, CDR2 FYNNEI. The CDR3 is 12 amino acids. CDR3: CASNFDRGEQYF. The CDR3 nucleotides are TGTGCCAGCAATTTCGATCGGGGCGAGCAGTACTTC.

This clone was counted once. J is TRBJ2-3 and V is TRBV6-1; D gene unclear. Germline V CDR1 and CDR2: MNHNS, SASEGT. The CDR3 loop spans 14 amino acids. Trimming pared 7 bases from V and 0 bases from J, leaving 11 bases between. DNA for the CDR3: TGTGCCAGCACAGGAGCGTCTAGCACAGATACGCAGTATTTT. Amino acids: CASTGASSTDTQYF.

The count of this clone is one. The chain links TRBV30 to TRBJ2-1, with D unclear. The germline V gene has CDR1 GTSNPN and CDR2 SVGIG (reference sequence). Trimming stripped 8 bases from V and 0 bases from J, with 11 bases between. The CDR3 has 13 residues. The CDR3 coding sequence is TGTGCCGGTGGGGTACCCTCCTACAATGAGCAGTTCTTC. Translated: CAGGVPSYNEQFF.

This clone was picked up a small number of times. The chain employs TRBV30 and TRBJ2-5; perhaps TRBD2 as D (6 bases). The V end lost 2 bases, the J end lost 4 bases, and 17 bases lay between the germline ends. This CDR3 comprises 15 residues. Germline V gives CDR1 GTSNPN, CDR2 SVGIG (reference sequence). CDR3 protein: CAWSPGTGTGETQYF. The CDR3, as DNA: TGTGCCTGGAGTCCCGGGACTGGCACAGGAGAGACCCAGTACTTC. Together with reference TRBV30 and TRBJ2-5, the CDR3 gives the full variable domain: SQTIHQWPATLVQPVGSPLSLECTVEGTSNPNLYWYRQAAGRGLQLLFYSVGIGQISSEVPQNLSASRPQDRQFILSSKKLLLSDSGFYLCAWSPGTGTGETQYFGPGTRLLVL.

The chain joins TRBV7-9 to TRBJ1-3; D not certain. Between the trimmed V and J ends, which lost 2 bases and 0 bases, there was a span of 11 bases. Germline CDR1 reads SEHNR; CDR2 reads FQNEAQ (reference sequence). The CDR3 covers 16 residues. CDR3 nucleotide sequence: TGTGCCAGCAGCTTAAGCAGCGCTAGCTCTGGAAACACCATATATTTT. It specifies CASSLSSASSGNTIYF.

J is TRBJ2-7 and V is TRBV5-6; possibly TRBD2 for D (6 bases). V was shortened by 5 bases and J by 3 bases, with 18 bases between the two germline ends. Germline CDR1 SGHDT, CDR2 YYEEEE. The CDR3 length is 15 residues. The CDR3 protein is CASSFPGLGIYEQYF. In DNA form, the CDR3 reads TGTGCCAGCAGTTTCCCGGGACTTGGTATCTACGAGCAGTACTTC.

V is TRBV5-4 and J is TRBJ1-1; D is perhaps TRBD1 (6 bases). The CDR3 loop spans 16 amino acids. V lost 2 bases, J lost 6 bases, and 20 bases lay in between. The germline V gene has CDR1 SGHNT and CDR2 YYREEE (reference sequence). CDR3 in DNA: TGTGCCAGCAGCTTCGGGTTAGGGGGTGATGGATCTGAAGCTTTCTTT. It specifies CASSFGLGGDGSEAFF.

The chain links TRBV21-1 to TRBJ2-5; the table's D call of TRBD2 was not tested on the DNA. TRBV21-1 is given as a pseudogene. CDR3 length equals 17 residues. CDR3 region: CASSRGLAGKQKETQYF. CDR3 DNA: TGTGCCAGCAGCAGGGGACTAGCGGGCAAACAGAAAGAGACCCAGTACTTC.

The chain combines TRBV6-1 with TRBJ1-2; 9 nucleotides align to TRBD1. Germline assignment: CDR1 MNHNS and CDR2 SASEGT. Unmatched junction bases numbered 12, after V lost 5 bases and J lost 8 bases. CDR3 length equals 15 residues. The CDR3 DNA follows: TGTGCCAGCAGTTGGTCCCAACAGGGGGCAAGGGGCTACACCTTC. Encoded protein: CASSWSQQGARGYTF.

The chain combines TRBV27 with TRBJ2-7, with a tentative D call TRBD2 (6 bases). The CDR3 covers 15 residues. Between the trimmed V and J ends, which lost 7 bases and 1 base, there was a span of 17 bases. The germline gives CDR1 MNHEY, CDR2 SMNVEV (reference sequence). The CDR3 DNA sequence: TGTGCCAGCAAAAGTCTCGGGCGGGATTCCTACGAGCAGTACTTC. Amino acid sequence: CASKSLGRDSYEQYF.

This clone was seen a handful of times. The chain employs TRBV5-1 and TRBJ1-1; 9 positions agree with TRBD1. This CDR3 contains 13 residues. The trim removed 4 bases at V and 5 bases at J, leaving 3 bases unmatched. The germline CDR1 and CDR2 sequences are SGHRS and YFSETQ. CDR3 DNA: TGCGCCAGCAGCCCGGACAGGGGTACTGAAGCTTTCTTT. Protein product: CASSPDRGTEAFF.

The chain joins TRBV5-1 to TRBJ2-2; D not certain. Trimming left V 3 bases short and J 2 bases short, with 8 bases between. In germline, CDR1 is SGHRS, CDR2 YFSETQ. CDR3 length: 14 residues. DNA for the CDR3: TGCGCCAGCAGCTCCGCTTTAAACACCGGGGAGCTGTTTTTT. Protein sequence: CASSSALNTGELFF.